This TCR beta chain was found in a study of cytomegalovirus exposure and HLA in healthy donors. Germline CDR1 is SGHTA and CDR2 is FQGNSA. The V segment lost 4 bases and the J segment 4 bases; nucleotides outside the gene matches: 6. The CDR3 loop spans 14 amino acids. In the PCR, 60 Vbeta and 13 Jbeta primers were used. The repertoire was sequenced with immunoSEQ multiplex PCR; TCRdb's copy has only in-frame clones and lacks some. Found here are approximately 180,000 clones, around 86% of them singletons; the top ten hold more than 1.5%. The sample taken for sequencing was PBMCs. V is TRBV7-2 and J is TRBJ1-1; 7 bases line up with TRBD1. The receptor was isolated from a young woman in good health and CMV-seronegative. The CDR3 protein is CASSSAGGSTEAFF. CDR3 sequence (DNA): TGTGCCAGCAGCTCAGCAGGGGGAAGCACTGAAGCTTTCTTT.